The clone carrying this T cell receptor beta chain was counted between two and nine times. The antigen remains undetermined. PBMCs numbering at least 7 million were isolated per sample. This specimen belongs to a study of blood T cells in healthy people across ages. The study's findings and limits: Per million T cells, the diversity of TCR beta decreased roughly linearly as age advanced. Any conclusive comparison of naive versus antigen-experienced cells was prevented by using unsorted PBMCs.

With a J-beta primer mix and a sample-barcoded 5' primer, a second PCR ran 7 to 11 cycles. TCRdb used MiXCR to reprocess the 5' RACE reads, holding one entry per CDR3 protein. Here the sample spans around 620,000 distinct CDR3 sequences, approximately 25% being singletons. Germline loops: CDR1 LNHNV, CDR2 YYDKDF (reference sequence). The CDR3 loop spans 16 amino acids. V shed 0 bases, J shed 6 bases, and the junction held 10 bases outside the gene matches. This TCR came from a woman aged 65 to 85 in good health. The chain recombines TRBV15 with TRBJ1-1, with 7 nucleotides matching TRBD1. Sequencing was done on a sample of blood. The CDR3 bases are TGTGCCACCAGCAGAGATGATGAGGGGGCCGGGGCTGAAGCTTTCTTT. This gives the protein CATSRDDEGAGAEAFF.